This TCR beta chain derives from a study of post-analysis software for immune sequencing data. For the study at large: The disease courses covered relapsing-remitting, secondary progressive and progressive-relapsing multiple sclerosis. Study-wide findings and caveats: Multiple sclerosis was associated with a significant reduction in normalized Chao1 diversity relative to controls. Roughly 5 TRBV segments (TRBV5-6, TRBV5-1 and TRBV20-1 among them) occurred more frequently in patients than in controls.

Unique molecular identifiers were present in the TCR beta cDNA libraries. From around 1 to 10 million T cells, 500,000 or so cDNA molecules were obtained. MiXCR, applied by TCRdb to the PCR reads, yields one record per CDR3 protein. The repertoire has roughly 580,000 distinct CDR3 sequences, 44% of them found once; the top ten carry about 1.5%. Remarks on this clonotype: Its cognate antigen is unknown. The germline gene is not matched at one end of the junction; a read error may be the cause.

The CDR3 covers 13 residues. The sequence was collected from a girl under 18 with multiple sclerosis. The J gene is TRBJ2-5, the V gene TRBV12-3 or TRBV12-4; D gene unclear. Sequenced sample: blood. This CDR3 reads CASSLVVRETQYF. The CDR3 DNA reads TGTGCCAGCAGTTTGGTGGTGCGAGAGACTCAGTACTTC.